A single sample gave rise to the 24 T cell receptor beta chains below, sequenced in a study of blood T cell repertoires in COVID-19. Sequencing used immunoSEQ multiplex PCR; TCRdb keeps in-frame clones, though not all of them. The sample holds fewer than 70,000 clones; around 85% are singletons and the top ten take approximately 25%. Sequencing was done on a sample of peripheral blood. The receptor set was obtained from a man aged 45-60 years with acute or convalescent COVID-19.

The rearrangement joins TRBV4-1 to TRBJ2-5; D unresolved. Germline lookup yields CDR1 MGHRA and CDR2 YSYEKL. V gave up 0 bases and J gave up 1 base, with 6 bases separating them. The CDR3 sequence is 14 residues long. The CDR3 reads CASSQDYLQETQYF. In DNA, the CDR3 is TGCGCCAGCAGCCAAGACTACCTCCAAGAGACCCAGTACTTC.

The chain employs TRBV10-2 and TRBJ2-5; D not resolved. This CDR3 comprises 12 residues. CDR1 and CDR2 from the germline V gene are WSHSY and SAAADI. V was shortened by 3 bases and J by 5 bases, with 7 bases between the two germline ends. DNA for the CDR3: TGCGCCAGCAGTGACTCACGGGAGACCCAGTACTTC. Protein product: CASSDSRETQYF.

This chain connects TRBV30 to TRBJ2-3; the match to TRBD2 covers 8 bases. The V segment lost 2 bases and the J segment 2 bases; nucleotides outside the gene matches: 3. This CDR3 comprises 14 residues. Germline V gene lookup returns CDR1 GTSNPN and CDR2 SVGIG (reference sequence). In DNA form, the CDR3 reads TGTGCCTGGAGTCGGGGGGGGGCCACAGATACGCAGTATTTT. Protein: CAWSRGGATDTQYF.

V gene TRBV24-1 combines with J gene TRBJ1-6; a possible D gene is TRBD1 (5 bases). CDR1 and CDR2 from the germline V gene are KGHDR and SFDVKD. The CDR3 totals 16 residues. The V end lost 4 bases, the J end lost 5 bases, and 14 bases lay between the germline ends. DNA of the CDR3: TGTGCCACCAGTGAACCGGGGGTCTCAGATAATTCACCCCTCCACTTT. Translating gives CATSEPGVSDNSPLHF.

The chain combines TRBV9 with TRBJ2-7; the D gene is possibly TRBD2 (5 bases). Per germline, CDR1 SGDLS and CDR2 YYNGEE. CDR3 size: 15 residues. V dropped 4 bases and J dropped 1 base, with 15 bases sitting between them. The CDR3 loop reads CASSSTGYESYEQYF. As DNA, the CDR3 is TGTGCCAGCAGCTCCACGGGGTATGAATCCTACGAGCAGTACTTC.

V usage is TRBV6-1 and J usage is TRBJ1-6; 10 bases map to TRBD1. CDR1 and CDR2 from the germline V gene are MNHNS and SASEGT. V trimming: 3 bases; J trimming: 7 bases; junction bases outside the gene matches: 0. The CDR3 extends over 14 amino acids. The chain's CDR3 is CASSEGQGNSPLHF. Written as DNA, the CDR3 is TGTGCCAGCAGTGAGGGACAGGGGAATTCACCCCTCCACTTT.

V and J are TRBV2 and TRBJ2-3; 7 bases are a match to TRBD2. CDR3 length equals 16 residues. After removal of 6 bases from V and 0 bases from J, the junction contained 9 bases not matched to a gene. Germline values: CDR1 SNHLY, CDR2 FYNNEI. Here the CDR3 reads CASSGAPGGSTDTQYF. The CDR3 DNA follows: TGTGCCAGCAGCGGGGCCCCGGGGGGAAGCACAGATACGCAGTATTTT.

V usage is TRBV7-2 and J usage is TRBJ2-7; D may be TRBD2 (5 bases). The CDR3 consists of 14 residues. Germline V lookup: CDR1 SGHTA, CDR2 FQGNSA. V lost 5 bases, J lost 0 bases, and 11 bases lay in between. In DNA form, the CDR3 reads TGTGCCAGCAGCCCGGATCGGGACTCCTACGAGCAGTACGTC. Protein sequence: CASSPDRDSYEQYV.

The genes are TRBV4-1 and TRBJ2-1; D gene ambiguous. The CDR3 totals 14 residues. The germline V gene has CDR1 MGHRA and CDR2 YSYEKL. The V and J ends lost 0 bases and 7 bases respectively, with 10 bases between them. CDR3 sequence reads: CASSQEFRTNEQFF. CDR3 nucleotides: TGCGCCAGCAGCCAAGAGTTTCGAACAAATGAGCAGTTCTTC.

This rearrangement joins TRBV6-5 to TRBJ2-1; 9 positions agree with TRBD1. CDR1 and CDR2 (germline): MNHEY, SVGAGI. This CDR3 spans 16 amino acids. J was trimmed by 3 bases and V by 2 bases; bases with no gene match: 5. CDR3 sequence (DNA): TGTGCCAGCAGTTACCGAGAGGACAGGGGCTACAATGAGCAGTTCTTC. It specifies CASSYREDRGYNEQFF.

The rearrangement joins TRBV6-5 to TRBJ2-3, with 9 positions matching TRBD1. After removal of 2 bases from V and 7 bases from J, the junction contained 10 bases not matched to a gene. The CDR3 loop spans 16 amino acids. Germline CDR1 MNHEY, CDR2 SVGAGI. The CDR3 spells CASSYTGTGPSYTQYF. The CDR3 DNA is TGTGCCAGCAGTTACACCGGGACAGGGCCCTCGTATACGCAGTATTTT.

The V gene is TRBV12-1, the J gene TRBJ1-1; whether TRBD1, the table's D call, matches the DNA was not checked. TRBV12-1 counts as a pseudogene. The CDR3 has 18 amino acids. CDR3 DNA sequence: TGTGCCAGCAGCTTCGGGGCCGGACAGGGAAATAATAACACTGAAGCTTTCTTT. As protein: CASSFGAGQGNNNTEAFF.

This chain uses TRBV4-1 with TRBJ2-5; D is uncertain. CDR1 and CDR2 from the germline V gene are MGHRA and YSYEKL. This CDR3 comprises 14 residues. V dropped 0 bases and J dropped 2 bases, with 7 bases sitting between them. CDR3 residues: CASSQERRQETQYF. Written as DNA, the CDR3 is TGCGCCAGCAGCCAAGAGCGGAGACAAGAGACCCAGTACTTC.

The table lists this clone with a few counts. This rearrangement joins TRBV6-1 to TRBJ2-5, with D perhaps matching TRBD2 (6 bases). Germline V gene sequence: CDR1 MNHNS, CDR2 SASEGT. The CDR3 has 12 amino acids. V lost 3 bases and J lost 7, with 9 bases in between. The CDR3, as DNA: TGTGCCAGCAGTGATCCGGGAGCGACCCAGTACTTC. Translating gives CASSDPGATQYF.

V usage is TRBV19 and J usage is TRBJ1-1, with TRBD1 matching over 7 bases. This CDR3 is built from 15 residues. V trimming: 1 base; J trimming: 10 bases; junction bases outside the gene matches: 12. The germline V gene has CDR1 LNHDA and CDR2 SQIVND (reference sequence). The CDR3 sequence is CASSIGGQVLRGAFF. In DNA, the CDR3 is TGTGCCAGTAGTATAGGAGGACAGGTGCTACGCGGAGCTTTCTTT.

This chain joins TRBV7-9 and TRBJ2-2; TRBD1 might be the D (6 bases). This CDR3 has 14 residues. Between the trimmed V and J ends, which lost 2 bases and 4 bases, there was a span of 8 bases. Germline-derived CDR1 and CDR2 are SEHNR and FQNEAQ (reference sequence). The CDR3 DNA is TGTGCCAGCAGCTTAAGAGGGGGCACCGGGGAGCTGTTTTTT. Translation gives CASSLRGGTGELFF.

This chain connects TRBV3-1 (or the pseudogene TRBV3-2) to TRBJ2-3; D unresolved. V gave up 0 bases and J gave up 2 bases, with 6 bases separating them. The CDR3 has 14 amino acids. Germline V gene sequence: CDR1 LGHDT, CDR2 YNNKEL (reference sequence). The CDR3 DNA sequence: TGTGCCAGCAGCCAAGAACTCACCACAGATACGCAGTATTTT. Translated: CASSQELTTDTQYF.

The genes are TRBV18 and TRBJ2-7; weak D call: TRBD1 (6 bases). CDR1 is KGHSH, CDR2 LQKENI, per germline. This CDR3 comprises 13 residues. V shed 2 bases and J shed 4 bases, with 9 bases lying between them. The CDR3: CASSPEGVYEQYV. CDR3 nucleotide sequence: TGTGCCAGCTCACCAGAGGGGGTTTACGAGCAGTACGTC.

The CDR3 protein is CASREDRGSGANVLTF. In DNA form, the CDR3 reads TGTGCCAGCAGAGAAGACAGGGGCTCTGGGGCCAACGTCCTGACTTTC. The rearrangement uses TRBV7-3 and TRBJ2-6; 8 bases are a match to TRBD1. CDR3 length: 16 amino acids. V shed 6 bases, J shed 0 bases, and the junction held 4 bases outside the gene matches. Germline-derived CDR1 and CDR2 are SGHTA and FQGTGA. Full variable domain (rest looked up from reference TRBV7-3 and TRBJ2-6): GAGVSQTPSNKVTEKGKYVELRCDPISGHTALYWYRQSLGQGPEFLIYFQGTGAADDSGLPNDRFFAVRPEGSVSTLKIQRTERGDSAVYLCASREDRGSGANVLTFGAGSRLTVL.

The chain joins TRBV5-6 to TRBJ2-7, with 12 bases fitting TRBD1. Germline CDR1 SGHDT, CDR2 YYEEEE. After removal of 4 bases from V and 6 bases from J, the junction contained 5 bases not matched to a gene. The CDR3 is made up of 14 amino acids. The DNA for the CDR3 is TGTGCCAGCAGCGGGGACAGGGGGCTCGGCGAGCAGTACTTC. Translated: CASSGDRGLGEQYF.

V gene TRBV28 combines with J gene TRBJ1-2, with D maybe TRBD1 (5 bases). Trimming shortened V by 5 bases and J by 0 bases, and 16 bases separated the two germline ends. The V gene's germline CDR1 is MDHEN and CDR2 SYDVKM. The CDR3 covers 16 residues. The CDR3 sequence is CASSGGGTGANYGYTF. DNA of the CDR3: TGTGCCAGCAGTGGGGGGGGAACAGGAGCTAACTATGGCTACACCTTC.

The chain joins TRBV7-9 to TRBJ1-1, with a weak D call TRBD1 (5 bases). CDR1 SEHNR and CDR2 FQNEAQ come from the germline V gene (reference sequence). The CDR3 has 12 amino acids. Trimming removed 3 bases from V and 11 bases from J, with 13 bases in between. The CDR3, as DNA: TGTGCCAGCAGCTTTTCGGGGGAGCCGGCTTTCTTT. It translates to CASSFSGEPAFF.

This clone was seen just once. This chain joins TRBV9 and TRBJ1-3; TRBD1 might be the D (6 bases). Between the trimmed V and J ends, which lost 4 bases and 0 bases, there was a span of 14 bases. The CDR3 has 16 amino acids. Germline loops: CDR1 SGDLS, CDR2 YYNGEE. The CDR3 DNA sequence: TGTGCCAGCAGCCCGGGGGGCGGCGGCTCTGGAAACACCATATATTTT. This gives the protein CASSPGGGGSGNTIYF.

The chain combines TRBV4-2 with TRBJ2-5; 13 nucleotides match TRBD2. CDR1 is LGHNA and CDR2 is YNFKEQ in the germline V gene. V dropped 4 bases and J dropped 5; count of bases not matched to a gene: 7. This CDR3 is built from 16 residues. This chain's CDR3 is CASSRTGTSGAETQYF. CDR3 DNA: TGTGCCAGCAGCCGAACCGGGACTAGCGGGGCGGAGACCCAGTACTTC.